This T cell receptor beta chain was recovered during a study of T cells in narcolepsy. This CDR3 region has 14 residues. After removal of 6 bases from V and 7 bases from J, the junction contained 9 bases not matched to a gene. Germline loops: CDR1 SGHAT, CDR2 FQNNGV. Method: immunoSEQ multiplex PCR; TCRdb's copy keeps in-frame clones and lacks some. The table lists approximately 30,000 clones, roughly 86% of them singletons. This sequence originates from a human donor with narcolepsy. This rearrangement joins TRBV11-2 to TRBJ2-1; 7 positions agree with TRBD2. Sequenced sample: CD45RA- memory CD4+ T cells from PBMCs. CDR3: CASRSWGGGNEQFF. The CDR3 DNA sequence: TGTGCCAGCAGGTCTTGGGGGGGAGGGAATGAGCAGTTCTTC.